This is a list of T cell receptor beta chains from one sample in a study of shared clonotypes between healthy human individuals. Profiled with immunoSEQ multiplex PCR; TCRdb holds only in-frame clones, not every one. Among about 490,000 clones listed, over 65% were seen once. Sequencing was done on a sample of PBMCs. All receptors come from a woman aged 35 to 49 in good health. Some clones in this sample may be carry-over from other donors' samples. Both conserved end residues are part of each CDR3. The D gene is left open where the match is weak. Not all rows give a size; the values are once, few, many and, for expanded clones, a class.

j_call | d_call | v_call | clone_size | cdr3_nt | cdr3_aa
TRBJ2-1 | TRBD2 | TRBV4-2 | - | TGTGCCAGCAGCCAAGAGTGGGCTAGCGGGAGTGTCAATGAGCAGTTCTTC | CASSQEWASGSVNEQFF
TRBJ2-7 | TRBD2 | TRBV7-9 | - | TGTGCCAGCAGCCTCCTCGGGGGGACGGGCTACGAGCAGTACTTC | CASSLLGGTGYEQYF
TRBJ2-7 | TRBD2 | TRBV28 | - | TGTGCCAGCAAGGGACTAGCGGGAGTTGGTCCGTACGAGCAGTACTTC | CASKGLAGVGPYEQYF
TRBJ2-7 | - | TRBV4-2 | - | TGTGCCAGCAGCCCAATGCGAGGGGACTACGAGCAGTACTTC | CASSPMRGDYEQYF
TRBJ2-1 | TRBD2 | TRBV27 | many | TGTGCCAGCAGTTTAACAAGACTAGCGGGTGAGCAGTTCTTC | CASSLTRLAGEQFF
TRBJ2-5 | TRBD2 | TRBV5-6 | many | TGTGCCAGCAGCTTGGGACTAGCGGGAGTGGGCCCCGAGACCCAGTACTTC | CASSLGLAGVGPETQYF
TRBJ1-5 | - | TRBV6-5 | - | TGTGCCAGCAGTCCCGGCGGCAGGGGTCCGTCTCCCCAGCATTTT | CASSPGGRGPSPQHF
TRBJ2-4 | TRBD1 | TRBV28 | once | TGTGCCAGCACCCCCACAGGGGCCCAAAACATTCAGTACTTC | CASTPTGAQNIQYF
TRBJ2-1 | TRBD2 | TRBV6-1 | - | TGTGCCAGCAGTGCTGAACCTCTAGCGGGAGGGGGCAATGAGCAGTTCTTC | CASSAEPLAGGGNEQFF
TRBJ2-4 | - | TRBV5-6 | - | TGTGCCAGCAGGCCCGTATCGGGGGCCAAAAACATTCAGTACTTC | CASRPVSGAKNIQYF
TRBJ1-5 | - | TRBV15 | - | TGTGCCACCAGCAGAGACAGGGATAATCAGCCCCAGCATTTT | CATSRDRDNQPQHF
TRBJ2-5 | - | TRBV5-1 | once | TGCGCCAGCAGCTTGGATGGGTTTGGGGAGACCCAGTACTTC | CASSLDGFGETQYF
TRBJ2-7 | TRBD1 | TRBV19 | - | TGTGCCAGTAGTATATCCCGGGACAGGGGCTACGAGCAGTACTTC | CASSISRDRGYEQYF
TRBJ2-7 | TRBD1 | TRBV27 | - | TGTGCCAGTGGACAGGCCTACGAGCAGTACTTC | CASGQAYEQYF
TRBJ2-1 | TRBD2 | TRBV14 | - | TGTGCCAGCAGCCAAGCTCCGGGACTAGCGGGACTCAATGAGCAGTTCTTC | CASSQAPGLAGLNEQFF
TRBJ2-3 | TRBD2 | TRBV5-4 | - | TGTGCCAGCAGCTTTACCAGCGGGAGATCAGATACGCAGTATTTT | CASSFTSGRSDTQYF
TRBJ2-2 | TRBD2 | TRBV5-4 | - | TGTGCCAGCAGCTTGGGTTCGGGGGGATACGGGGAGCTGTTTTTT | CASSLGSGGYGELFF
TRBJ1-1 | - | TRBV28 | few | TGTGCCAGCAGAGTGAACACTGAAGCTTTCTTT | CASRVNTEAFF
TRBJ1-1 | TRBD1 | TRBV7-6 | - | TGTGCCAGCAGCCCGGGACAGGGAATCACTGAAGCTTTCTTT | CASSPGQGITEAFF
TRBJ2-2 | - | TRBV9 | - | TGTGCCAGCAGCGTAGGGACTCCGTCCACCGGGGAGCTGTTTTTT | CASSVGTPSTGELFF